This is a list of T cell receptor beta chains from one sample in a study of identical twins. TCRdb analysed the 5' RACE reads with MiXCR anew, one entry per CDR3 protein. The table lists roughly 250,000 distinct CDR3 sequences, roughly 13% of them singletons. Source material: memory (CD45RO+) T cells sorted from blood. These receptors were obtained from a woman younger than 30 in good health. Both conserved end residues are part of each CDR3. A D gene is named only where the DNA matches it firmly. Clone sizes are given selectively: once, few, many, or a class where the clone is expanded.

v_call: TRBV6-1
clone_size: few
d_call: NA
cdr3_length: 15
j_call: TRBJ2-6
cdr3_nt: TGTGCCAGCAGTGCCTTGAGCTCTGGGGCCAACGTCCTGACTTTC
cdr3_aa: CASSALSSGANVLTF

v_call: TRBV5-1
clone_size: many
d_call: NA
cdr3_length: 16
j_call: TRBJ2-2
cdr3_nt: TGCGCCAGCAGCGACCTGGGCGGTTCGAACACCGGGGAGCTGTTTTTT
cdr3_aa: CASSDLGGSNTGELFF

v_call: TRBV7-9
clone_size: NA
d_call: NA
cdr3_length: 13
j_call: TRBJ1-5
cdr3_nt: TGTGCCAGCAGCACCCATTCCCCCCAGCCCCAGCATTTT
cdr3_aa: CASSTHSPQPQHF

v_call: TRBV2
clone_size: few
d_call: NA
cdr3_length: 18
j_call: TRBJ2-3
cdr3_nt: TGTGCCAGCAACGGGGTTAGTTGGGGCGAGACTAGCACAGATACGCAGTATTTT
cdr3_aa: CASNGVSWGETSTDTQYF

v_call: TRBV20-1
clone_size: NA
d_call: TRBD1
cdr3_length: 19
j_call: TRBJ1-5
cdr3_nt: TGCAGTGCTAGAGATTTGAGGGGACAGGGGGAATATAGCAATCAGCCCCAGCATTTT
cdr3_aa: CSARDLRGQGEYSNQPQHF

v_call: TRBV7-9
clone_size: NA
d_call: NA
cdr3_length: 14
j_call: TRBJ2-2
cdr3_nt: TGTGCCAGCAGCCTCACAGGGTCGAACGGGGAGCTGTTTTTT
cdr3_aa: CASSLTGSNGELFF

v_call: TRBV2
clone_size: few
d_call: TRBD2
cdr3_length: 15
j_call: TRBJ2-6
cdr3_nt: TGTGCCAGCAGCCGGGAGGGGTCTGGGGCCAACGTCCTGACTTTC
cdr3_aa: CASSREGSGANVLTF

v_call: TRBV12-3/TRBV12-4
clone_size: few
d_call: NA
cdr3_length: 13
j_call: TRBJ1-1
cdr3_nt: TGTGCCAGCAGTTTAAGGGGGGAGCGGGCAGCTTTCTTT
cdr3_aa: CASSLRGERAAFF

v_call: TRBV3-1
clone_size: NA
d_call: NA
cdr3_length: 14
j_call: TRBJ2-7
cdr3_nt: TGTGCCAGCAGCCCAGCCCACAGGGAAACCGAGCAGTACTTC
cdr3_aa: CASSPAHRETEQYF

v_call: TRBV12-3/TRBV12-4
clone_size: medium-sized
d_call: NA
cdr3_length: 13
j_call: TRBJ2-2
cdr3_nt: TGTGCCAGCAGTTTGTTGGAGGGCCTCGAGCTGTTTTTT
cdr3_aa: CASSLLEGLELFF

v_call: TRBV30
clone_size: NA
d_call: TRBD1
cdr3_length: 17
j_call: TRBJ1-2
cdr3_nt: TGTGCCTGGAGTGTACATCTGGACAGGGGGCGCCCCGATGGCTACACCTTC
cdr3_aa: CAWSVHLDRGRPDGYTF

v_call: TRBV20-1
clone_size: few
d_call: NA
cdr3_length: 14
j_call: TRBJ2-3
cdr3_nt: TGCAGTGCTAGAGATTCCCTCAGCACAGATACGCAGTATTTT
cdr3_aa: CSARDSLSTDTQYF

v_call: TRBV5-6
clone_size: NA
d_call: TRBD2
cdr3_length: 15
j_call: TRBJ2-5
cdr3_nt: TGTGCCAGCAGCTTAGAAGCGGGGGGCGGGGAGACCCAGTACTTC
cdr3_aa: CASSLEAGGGETQYF

v_call: TRBV6-1
clone_size: few
d_call: TRBD1
cdr3_length: 13
j_call: TRBJ1-5
cdr3_nt: TGTGCCAGCGGGGGACAGGGCGTTCAGCCCCAGCATTTT
cdr3_aa: CASGGQGVQPQHF

v_call: TRBV5-1
clone_size: many
d_call: NA
cdr3_length: 17
j_call: TRBJ2-7
cdr3_nt: TGCGCCAGCAGCTTCAGTCGGGCGGACCCAGGAATCTACGAGCAGTACTTC
cdr3_aa: CASSFSRADPGIYEQYF

v_call: TRBV7-2
clone_size: few
d_call: TRBD1
cdr3_length: 15
j_call: TRBJ2-7
cdr3_nt: TGTGCCAGCAGCTTGAGGACAGGGAGCGTTGGGGAGCAGTACTTC
cdr3_aa: CASSLRTGSVGEQYF

v_call: TRBV23-1
clone_size: NA
d_call: TRBD1
cdr3_length: 18
j_call: TRBJ1-5
cdr3_nt: TGCGCCAGCAGTCTACACCGGGACAGCTCTGTTGTAAGGCAGCCCCAGCATTTT
cdr3_aa: CASSLHRDSSVVRQPQHF

v_call: TRBV20-1
clone_size: few
d_call: TRBD1
cdr3_length: 14
j_call: TRBJ1-4
cdr3_nt: TGCAGTGTTCCAGGACAGGGGGATCATGAAAAACTGTTTTTT
cdr3_aa: CSVPGQGDHEKLFF

v_call: TRBV6-5
clone_size: few
d_call: TRBD1
cdr3_length: 12
j_call: TRBJ1-5
cdr3_nt: TGTGCCAGCCGCACAGGGGATCAGCCCCAGCATTTT
cdr3_aa: CASRTGDQPQHF

v_call: TRBV29-1
clone_size: few
d_call: TRBD2
cdr3_length: 15
j_call: TRBJ2-3
cdr3_nt: TGCAGCGTAGTCGGGACTAGCGGACCCACAGATACGCAGTATTTT
cdr3_aa: CSVVGTSGPTDTQYF

v_call: TRBV7-3
clone_size: NA
d_call: NA
cdr3_length: 15
j_call: TRBJ2-1
cdr3_nt: TGTGCCAGCAGCTCGGGACTTGGCGGGAACAATGAGCAGTTCTTC
cdr3_aa: CASSSGLGGNNEQFF

v_call: TRBV6-6
clone_size: few
d_call: NA
cdr3_length: 12
j_call: TRBJ2-7
cdr3_nt: TGTGCCAGCAGCCACACCCCCTACGAGCAGTACTTC
cdr3_aa: CASSHTPYEQYF

v_call: TRBV12-3/TRBV12-4
clone_size: many
d_call: TRBD1
cdr3_length: 13
j_call: TRBJ2-7
cdr3_nt: TGTGCCAGCAGTTTCCTGGACAGGGACGAGCAGTACTTC
cdr3_aa: CASSFLDRDEQYF

v_call: TRBV5-1
clone_size: NA
d_call: TRBD2
cdr3_length: 17
j_call: TRBJ2-1
cdr3_nt: TGCGCCAGCAGCTTCGCACTAGCGGGGGGGGTTAGGGATGAGCAGTTCTTC
cdr3_aa: CASSFALAGGVRDEQFF

v_call: TRBV12-3/TRBV12-4
clone_size: NA
d_call: NA
cdr3_length: 16
j_call: TRBJ1-5
cdr3_nt: TGTGCCAGCATTCGGGAGTCAACGTCCTACAATCAGCCCCAGCATTTT
cdr3_aa: CASIRESTSYNQPQHF

v_call: TRBV7-2
clone_size: many
d_call: NA
cdr3_length: 12
j_call: TRBJ1-2
cdr3_nt: TGTGCCAGCAGCTTATTGGGGTGGGGCTACACCTTC
cdr3_aa: CASSLLGWGYTF

v_call: TRBV9
clone_size: few
d_call: NA
cdr3_length: 15
j_call: TRBJ2-5
cdr3_nt: TGTGCCAGCAGCCCCACGACAGGTATCTCAGAGACCCAGTACTTC
cdr3_aa: CASSPTTGISETQYF

v_call: TRBV20-1
clone_size: many
d_call: NA
cdr3_length: 13
j_call: TRBJ1-3
cdr3_nt: TGCAGTGCTATATCCGGGATAGGAAACACCATATATTTT
cdr3_aa: CSAISGIGNTIYF

v_call: TRBV9
clone_size: NA
d_call: TRBD2
cdr3_length: 15
j_call: TRBJ2-4
cdr3_nt: TGTGCCAGCAGCGCAGCCCGGGAGGTAGGCGGCATTCAGTACTTC
cdr3_aa: CASSAAREVGGIQYF

v_call: TRBV30
clone_size: NA
d_call: NA
cdr3_length: 13
j_call: TRBJ1-6
cdr3_nt: TGTGCCTGGAGACAGGGCTCTCTCTCACCCCTCCACTTT
cdr3_aa: CAWRQGSLSPLHF

v_call: TRBV7-9
clone_size: few
d_call: NA
cdr3_length: 11
j_call: TRBJ1-1
cdr3_nt: TGTGCCAGCAGCTGGGACGCTGAAGCTTTCTTT
cdr3_aa: CASSWDAEAFF

v_call: TRBV5-6
clone_size: few
d_call: NA
cdr3_length: 12
j_call: TRBJ1-1
cdr3_nt: TGTGCCAGCAGCTTCTGGAACACTGAAGCTTTCTTT
cdr3_aa: CASSFWNTEAFF